These 28 T cell receptor beta chains came from one sample sequenced in a study of T-cell reconstitution after alpha-beta-depleted transplantation in children. Preparation of the TCRbeta library involved a method that used unique molecular identifiers. TCRdb reprocessed the PCR reads with MiXCR, giving one entry per CDR3 protein. The data show about 120,000 distinct CDR3 sequences, under 13% seen once. The sequencing here drew on PBMCs, taken before TCRalphabeta/CD19-depleted stem cell transplant. Source of these receptors: a boy under 10 years old with acute lymphoblastic leukemia, due to receive a stem cell transplant.

This chain uses TRBV5-1 with TRBJ2-3; TRBD2 aligns across 9 bases. The ends lost 0 bases at V and 5 bases at J; junction bases unmatched: 10. CDR3 length: 17 amino acids. Germline V gives CDR1 SGHRS, CDR2 YFSETQ. The CDR3 reads CASSLAAGAGGRDTQYF. The CDR3 region has the DNA TGCGCCAGCAGCTTGGCAGCGGGAGCGGGAGGCAGAGATACGCAGTATTTT.

V and J are TRBV29-1 and TRBJ2-1, with a possible D match to TRBD1 (6 bases). Trimming removed 7 bases at V and 4 bases at J, with 20 bases between. Germline V gene data show CDR1 as SQVTM and CDR2 as ANQGSEA. This CDR3 has 15 residues. In DNA, the CDR3 is TGCAGCGCTTCCGCCGGGACATCGTGGTACAATGAGCAGTTCTTC. The encoded protein is CSASAGTSWYNEQFF.

The chain recombines TRBV6-1 with TRBJ1-6; 7 positions match TRBD1. The ends lost 5 bases at V and 8 bases at J; junction bases unmatched: 9. Looked up from germline, CDR1 is MNHNS and CDR2 is SASEGT. The CDR3 runs to 15 residues. This CDR3 is CASSTNRGRDSPLHF. CDR3 coding DNA: TGTGCCAGCAGTACCAACAGGGGTCGGGATTCACCCCTCCACTTT.

This clonotype was observed at least ten times. The genes are TRBV5-6 and TRBJ1-1; D gene unclear. The CDR3 contains 15 residues. With 1 base removed from V and 6 bases from J, the gap between germline ends came to 16 bases. Per the germline V gene, CDR1 is SGHDT and CDR2 is YYEEEE. In DNA form, the CDR3 reads TGTGCCAGCAGCTTGAGAGGCGCCATCGCATCTGAAGCTTTCTTT. Its protein is CASSLRGAIASEAFF.

This clonotype was counted ten times or more. The chain is built from TRBV6-5 and TRBJ2-7; 12 bases map to TRBD2. This CDR3 is 16 amino acids long. V was clipped by 7 bases and J by 0 bases; unmatched bases: 7. Germline CDR1 reads MNHEY; CDR2 reads SVGAGI. CDR3 sequence: CASKARTSGISYEQYF. In DNA form, the CDR3 reads TGTGCCAGCAAGGCCCGGACTAGCGGGATCTCCTACGAGCAGTACTTC.

This clonotype was counted ten times or more. CDR3 protein: CASSIWETQYF. DNA of the CDR3: TGTGCCAGCAGTATTTGGGAGACCCAGTACTTC. The chain joins TRBV12-3 or TRBV12-4 to TRBJ2-5, with D hard to call. There are 11 residues in the CDR3. Deletions cut 5 bases from V and 5 bases from J, with 6 bases between.

The V and J genes are TRBV2 and TRBJ2-5; the D gene is possibly TRBD2 (6 bases). This CDR3 has 11 amino acids. Germline V gene data show CDR1 as SNHLY and CDR2 as FYNNEI. The V end was cut by 3 bases, the J end by 7 bases, with 6 bases between. The CDR3 spells CASSDGGTQYF. Here the CDR3 DNA reads TGTGCCAGCAGTGACGGGGGGACCCAGTACTTC. The entire variable domain, with the rest obtained from reference TRBV2 and TRBJ2-5, is as follows: EPEVTQTPSHQVTQMGQEVILRCVPISNHLYFYWYRQILGQKVEFLVSFYNNEISEKSEIFDDQFSVERPDGSNFTLKIRSTKLEDSAMYFCASSDGGTQYFGPGTRLLVL.

This clonotype turned up a few times. The gene calls are TRBV20-1 and TRBJ1-2; 7 positions match TRBD1. V was pared by 1 base and J by 0 bases, with 2 bases of the junction left unmatched. The CDR3 covers 14 residues. Per the germline V gene, CDR1 is DFQATT and CDR2 is SNEGSKA (reference sequence). The DNA for the CDR3 is TGCAGTGCTAGAGGGGACAGCTCTAACTATGGCTACACCTTC. Translation: CSARGDSSNYGYTF.

This clonotype was detected only a few times. The rearrangement links TRBV20-1 to TRBJ2-1; 10 positions agree with TRBD2. CDR1 is DFQATT, CDR2 SNEGSKA, per germline (reference sequence). V trimming: 5 bases; J trimming: 7 bases; junction bases outside the gene matches: 8. CDR3 length: 14 amino acids. This chain's CDR3 is CSAPAGGPWNEQFF. In DNA form, the CDR3 reads TGCAGTGCTCCAGCGGGAGGGCCGTGGAATGAGCAGTTCTTC.

V usage is TRBV25-1 and J usage is TRBJ2-3; 10 positions match TRBD1. V trimming: 5 bases; J trimming: 7 bases; junction bases outside the gene matches: 6. CDR1 and CDR2 (germline): MGHDK, SYGVNS. The CDR3 length is 14 residues. CDR3 sequence reads: CASSLRQGAYTQYF. CDR3 bases: TGTGCCAGCAGTCTTAGACAGGGGGCCTATACGCAGTATTTT.

This clonotype showed up just once. The J gene is TRBJ1-5, the V gene TRBV29-1; 8 bases line up with TRBD1. The CDR3 has 13 amino acids. Germline V gene lookup returns CDR1 SQVTM and CDR2 ANQGSEA. V was pared by 7 bases and J by 4 bases, with 6 bases of the junction left unmatched. CDR3 DNA sequence: TGCAGCGCCCGACAGGGGTTGAATCAGCCCCAGCATTTT. Translation: CSARQGLNQPQHF.

This clonotype came up a few times. The chain carries TRBV20-1 and TRBJ2-7; the match to TRBD2 covers 8 bases. Germline CDR1 DFQATT, CDR2 SNEGSKA (reference sequence). Trimming cost V 1 base and J 6 bases; bases outside gene matches: 8. The CDR3 contains 14 residues. Here the CDR3 DNA reads TGCAGTGCTAGAGGGGAAGGACTAGCAAGCGAGCAGTACTTC. The encoded protein is CSARGEGLASEQYF.

This clonotype came up a few times. This rearrangement joins TRBV20-1 to TRBJ2-3, with D uncertain. The CDR3 runs 12 residues. The germline CDR1 and CDR2 sequences are DFQATT and SNEGSKA (reference sequence). V was cut by 4 bases and J by 0 bases, with 5 bases left in between. The DNA for the CDR3 is TGCAGTGCTATAGCTAGCACAGATACGCAGTATTTT. Its protein is CSAIASTDTQYF.

The J gene is TRBJ1-1, the V gene TRBV20-1, with D possibly being TRBD1 (6 bases). The V gene lost 4 bases and the J gene lost 4 bases, with 13 bases spanning the gap. Per germline, CDR1 DFQATT and CDR2 SNEGSKA (reference sequence). The CDR3 sequence is 13 residues long. The CDR3: CSAIWGRTTEAFF. In DNA form, the CDR3 reads TGCAGTGCTATTTGGGGGCGGACCACTGAAGCTTTCTTT.

The V call is TRBV20-1, the J call TRBJ2-3; D may be TRBD1 (6 bases). There are 13 residues in the CDR3. Trimming removed 5 bases from V and 3 bases from J, with 12 bases in between. Germline V gene lookup returns CDR1 DFQATT and CDR2 SNEGSKA (reference sequence). In DNA, the CDR3 is TGCAGTGCTGGGGGCGGTGAGACAGATACGCAGTATTTT. Its protein is CSAGGGETDTQYF.

This clonotype was observed a handful of times. The V gene is TRBV10-3, the J gene TRBJ2-3; 13 nucleotides match TRBD2. V was pared by 7 bases and J by 3 bases, with 7 bases of the junction left unmatched. The CDR3 consists of 16 residues. The germline V gene encodes CDR1 ENHRY and CDR2 SYGVKD. In DNA, the CDR3 is TGTGCCATCACCCAGGGACTAGCGGGATCGACAGATACGCAGTATTTT. Its translation: CAITQGLAGSTDTQYF.

The table lists this clonotype with a few counts. The chain employs TRBV6-5 and TRBJ1-5; D not certain. This CDR3 comprises 13 residues. V was trimmed by 4 bases and J by 5 bases, leaving 9 bases between them. Germline loops: CDR1 MNHEY, CDR2 SVGAGI. CDR3 sequence: CASSLRMDQPQHF. CDR3 nucleotide sequence: TGTGCCAGCAGTTTGAGGATGGATCAGCCCCAGCATTTT.

This clonotype was seen only a few times. The chain has TRBV7-2 and TRBJ2-3; perhaps TRBD2 as D (6 bases). This CDR3 is built from 14 residues. Germline loops: CDR1 SGHTA, CDR2 FQGNSA. V gave up 1 base and J gave up 9 bases, with 14 bases separating them. CDR3 bases: TGTGCCAGCAGCTTAGTTGGCGGGATAGGAACGCAGTATTTT. Its translation is CASSLVGGIGTQYF.

This clonotype has just a few counts. J is TRBJ2-5 and V is TRBV6-1, with TRBD2 identical over 7 bases. CDR1 is MNHNS, CDR2 SASEGT, per germline. The CDR3 is made up of 16 amino acids. V dropped 7 bases and J dropped 5; count of bases not matched to a gene: 16. The CDR3 DNA reads as TGTGCCAGCACTGGAACCCGGGACTATGAAGTTGAGACCCAGTACTTC. The encoded protein is CASTGTRDYEVETQYF.

This clonotype appeared many times. The chain combines TRBV4-2 with TRBJ2-1; TRBD2 agrees at 7 bases. This CDR3 comprises 16 residues. Germline V gene sequence: CDR1 LGHNA, CDR2 YNFKEQ. With V trimmed by 3 bases and J by 4 bases, 9 bases remained unmatched. This CDR3 is CASSHGAPSGYNEQFF. The CDR3 region has the DNA TGTGCCAGCAGCCACGGGGCGCCTAGCGGTTACAATGAGCAGTTCTTC.

This clonotype was detected many times. V usage is TRBV20-1 and J usage is TRBJ2-1, with D possibly being TRBD2 (6 bases). V dropped 1 base and J dropped 8 bases, with 18 bases sitting between them. This CDR3 has 15 residues. CDR1 and CDR2 from the germline V gene are DFQATT and SNEGSKA (reference sequence). In nucleotides, the CDR3 is TGCAGTGCTAGAGGCCCGGGAGCGGGTAAGGATGAGCAGTTCTTC. This translates into CSARGPGAGKDEQFF.

This clonotype was detected a few times. V and J are TRBV7-3 and TRBJ2-1, with a tentative D call TRBD2 (5 bases). This CDR3 has 14 amino acids. CDR1 and CDR2 (germline): SGHTA, FQGTGA. The V end was cut by 8 bases, the J end by 8 bases, with 19 bases between. In nucleotides, the CDR3 is TGTGCCAGCGGTAACAGCGGAGCCGGACATGAGCAGTTCTTC. It codes for CASGNSGAGHEQFF. Using reference TRBV7-3 and TRBJ2-1 for the parts outside the CDR3, the full variable domain is GAGVSQTPSNKVTEKGKYVELRCDPISGHTALYWYRQSLGQGPEFLIYFQGTGAADDSGLPNDRFFAVRPEGSVSTLKIQRTERGDSAVYLCASGNSGAGHEQFFGPGTRLTVL.

The J gene is TRBJ2-7, the V gene TRBV7-2, with TRBD2 matching over 8 bases. CDR1 and CDR2 from the germline V gene are SGHTA and FQGNSA. CDR3 length equals 12 residues. V gave up 5 bases and J gave up 9 bases; unmatched junction bases: 6. CDR3 region: CASSRSGVGQYF. CDR3 in DNA: TGTGCCAGCAGCCGTAGCGGGGTCGGGCAGTACTTC.

The chain recombines TRBV10-3 with TRBJ2-7, with 12 bases identical to TRBD2. V shed 6 bases, J shed 4 bases, and the junction held 7 bases outside the gene matches. The CDR3 totals 15 residues. Germline V gene sequence: CDR1 ENHRY, CDR2 SYGVKD. CDR3 coding DNA: TGTGCCATCAGGTCACCTCTAGCGGGAGGGTACGAGCAGTACTTC. Its protein product is CAIRSPLAGGYEQYF.

This clonotype was recorded only once. The chain has TRBV5-1 and TRBJ2-1, with 11 bases aligning to TRBD2. Germline V CDR1 and CDR2: SGHRS, YFSETQ. V was clipped by 4 bases and J by 6 bases; unmatched bases: 9. This CDR3 has 16 amino acids. CDR3 bases: TGCGCCAGCAGCGCCGAGACTAGCGGGATCACCAATGAGCAGTTCTTC. Protein product: CASSAETSGITNEQFF.

This clonotype turned up a few times. V is TRBV28 and J is TRBJ2-1; D remains unclear. The V gene's germline CDR1 is MDHEN and CDR2 SYDVKM. This CDR3 contains 16 residues. Between the trimmed V and J ends, which lost 4 bases and 4 bases, there was a span of 17 bases. Here the CDR3 DNA reads TGTGCCAGCAGTTGGTATCGGGTTCTTAATTACAATGAGCAGTTCTTC. This sequence encodes CASSWYRVLNYNEQFF.

This rearrangement joins TRBV20-1 to TRBJ2-7; D is perhaps TRBD1 (5 bases). Trimming removed 2 bases at V and 2 bases at J, with 10 bases between. The CDR3 is made up of 13 amino acids. In germline, CDR1 is DFQATT, CDR2 SNEGSKA (reference sequence). The CDR3 DNA sequence: TGCAGTGCTAGATCCGCAGGGCCCTACGAGCAGTACTTC. Residues: CSARSAGPYEQYF.

The sample holds many counts of this clonotype. The rearrangement joins TRBV12-3 or TRBV12-4 to TRBJ2-1, with 11 bases matching TRBD2. J lost 9 bases, V lost 5 bases, and 9 bases had no gene match. The CDR3 loop spans 15 amino acids. CDR3 bases: TGTGCCAGCAGTCCCTCCCGGCTAGCGGGAGGTGAGCAGTTCTTC. Residues: CASSPSRLAGGEQFF.